The sequence of this T cell receptor (beta chain) was determined in a study of T cells in Graves' hyperthyroidism and ophthalmopathy (dated by TCRdb to 2018 to 2020). Context from the whole study: Peripheral blood samples were taken at the time of initial diagnosis, prior to any treatment. TCR V-J signatures able to tell the groups apart were searched for in a discovery cohort of 100 patients, of whom roughly 42 had Graves' ophthalmopathy and roughly 58 had stable Graves' hyperthyroidism. An independent validation cohort of 18 to 20 hyperthyroidism patients and 17 patients who later progressed to ophthalmopathy tested prospective prediction of ophthalmopathy. The paper reports TCR Vbeta CDR3 sequencing of approximately 140 peripheral blood samples: over 40 ophthalmopathy, roughly 74 hyperthyroidism and around 17 progressor patients. The roughly 100 discovery patients were randomly split 7:3 into training and test sets. After sampling, hyperthyroidism patients received methimazole starting at 30 mg daily, and ophthalmopathy patients received high-dose intravenous methylprednisolone. In addition, the study compared T-cell repertoires in thyroid tissue and in blood from roughly 6 Graves' hyperthyroidism patients. The full study reports these points: A model built on a 13 V-J signature distinguished ophthalmopathy from stable hyperthyroidism, reaching 85% to 90% sensitivity and around 81% specificity in cross-validation and 80%/75% in testing. No statistical method was used to set the sample size in advance, and investigators knew the group allocation. Most expanded thyroid clonotypes (frequency above 0.001) were also detected in blood, a finding suggesting that blood repertoires may reflect thyroid immune responses. In validation, progression to ophthalmopathy was predicted by the model with around 71% sensitivity and roughly 76% specificity, a median of roughly six months before onset.

Points on this clonotype: What antigen it recognizes has not been identified. The input lacks base qualities; no much larger clone sits a single base away.

The CDR3 sequence holds 16 residues, the cysteine and phenylalanine included. CDR3 DNA only is kept here, 48 bases in frame from base 1. The germline V gene encodes CDR1 KGHDR and CDR2 SFDVKD. V is shortened by 3 bases, J by 4 bases, and the region joining them spans 15 bases. Stable Graves' hyperthyroidism was defined as the absence of progression to ophthalmopathy over 18 months of follow-up. Hyperthyroidism patients were newly diagnosed, with disease duration under 2 months, and aged 18 to 65 years. Exclusion was applied to patients with uncontrolled infections, other autoimmune diseases, pregnancy or lactation. Diagnoses relied on clinical symptoms, serum thyroxine and TRAb, thyroid ultrasound and orbital computed tomography. PBMCs were separated from under 12 ml of fresh peripheral blood using Ficoll-Paque density gradient centrifugation. Trizol reagent was used to extract total RNA, and RNA quality was then checked on an Agilent 2100 Bioanalyzer.

The TCR beta CDR3 regions were amplified from the RNA transcripts. A first-round RT-PCR of the TCR CDR3 used the HTBI primer set with the Qiagen OneStep RT-PCR kit. The libraries were constructed in a second round of multiplex PCR and then size-selected and purified. Paired-end sequencing of the libraries was performed with 100 bp reads on an Illumina HiSeq2000. The study's processing was this. SOAPnuke was used to process the raw data, removing reads that contained adapters or uncalled bases, had a mean Phred below 15, or lacked an exact match to the constant primer or identifier. High-quality paired reads were merged using COPE v1.2.5, and each unique nucleotide sequence was defined as a clonotype. MiTCR v1.1 was used to align the clonotypes against IMGT TRBV, TRBD and TRBJ reference segments. Analysis was restricted to V-J combinations with a frequency above 0.0001, which covered 99% to 99.2% of repertoires. The TCS score was defined as the ratio of F50 (clonal expansion) to E x V (chaos), calculated using BLOSUM62-based TCRdist between CDR3 peptides within each V-J. Welch's t-statistics and random forest reduced 500 to 650 V-J features to 10 to 15, which were used in a naive Bayes classifier (R e1071). TCRdb reprocessed the public reads (quality trimming at Q25 with fastp, clone calling with MiXCR) and kept in-frame beta chains. Rows with a matching CDR3 protein are joined into one entry that keeps the most common DNA and genes. The V and J calls and clone size come from TCRdb's table, not from the authors' own analysis. The sample yields about 720,000 distinct CDR3 sequences; 15% to 20% were counted once. In total, the top ten clones hold approximately 8.4% of the sample.

This chain is built from TRBV24-1 and TRBJ2-1, with the D gene too uncertain to name. The sequenced sample consisted of blood. This clonotype originated in a man aged 18 to 29 with Graves' hyperthyroidism. For the CDR3, the sequence is CATSDPQALFYNEQFF. At the DNA level, the sequence is TGTGCCACCAGTGATCCGCAGGCCCTCTTTTACAATGAGCAGTTCTTC.